The clone carrying this T cell receptor beta chain was seen at least ten times. Time point indicated: persistent/refractory GD, antithyroid drugs over 5 years with positive TRAb. The TCR library used RNA extracted from PBMCs. These data are taken from a study of regulatory T cells in long-lasting Graves disease. V dropped 3 bases and J dropped 4; count of bases not matched to a gene: 4. The CDR3 totals 14 residues. The germline V gene encodes CDR1 MNHEY and CDR2 SVGEGT. The authors built TCR beta libraries using iRepertoire HTBI primers and Arm-PCR of CDR3 regions. TCRdb reprocessed the multiplex PCR reads via MiXCR and lists one record per CDR3 protein. Seen here are about 470,000 distinct CDR3 sequences, 20% to 25% observed once, and the top ten hold 7.1%.

This specimen consisted of peripheral blood mononuclear cells (PBMCs), obtained when the disease was refractory, from a patient treated with antithyroid drugs. This chain joins TRBV6-2 or TRBV6-3 and TRBJ2-5, with 8 nucleotides matching TRBD2. The sequence came from a female donor with Graves disease. CDR3 in DNA: TGTGCCAGCAGTTATCTGGCGGGAGGAGAGACCCAGTACTTC. As protein: CASSYLAGGETQYF.